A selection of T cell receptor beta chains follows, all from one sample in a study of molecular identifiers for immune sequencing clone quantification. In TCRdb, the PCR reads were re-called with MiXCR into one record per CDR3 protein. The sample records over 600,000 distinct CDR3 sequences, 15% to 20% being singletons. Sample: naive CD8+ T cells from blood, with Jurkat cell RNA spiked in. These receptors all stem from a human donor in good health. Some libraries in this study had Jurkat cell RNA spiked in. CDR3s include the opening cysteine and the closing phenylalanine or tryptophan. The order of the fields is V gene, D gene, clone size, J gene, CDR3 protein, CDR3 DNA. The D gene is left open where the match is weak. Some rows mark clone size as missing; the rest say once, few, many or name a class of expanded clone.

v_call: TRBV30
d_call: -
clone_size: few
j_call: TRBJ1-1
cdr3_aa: CAWSWGSRGTEAFF
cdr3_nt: TGTGCCTGGAGCTGGGGTTCACGGGGCACTGAAGCTTTCTTT

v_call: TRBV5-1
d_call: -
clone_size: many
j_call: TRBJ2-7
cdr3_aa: CASSGGASGHEQYF
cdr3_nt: TGCGCCAGCAGCGGGGGGGCTAGCGGACACGAGCAGTACTTC

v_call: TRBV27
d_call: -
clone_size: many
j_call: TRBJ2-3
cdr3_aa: CASSLLGHRTDTQYF
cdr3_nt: TGTGCCAGCAGTTTATTGGGGCACCGCACAGATACGCAGTATTTT

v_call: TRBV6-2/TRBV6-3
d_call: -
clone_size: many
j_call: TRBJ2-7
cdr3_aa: CASSYSGETYEQYF
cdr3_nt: TGTGCCAGCAGTTACTCAGGTGAAACCTACGAGCAGTACTTC

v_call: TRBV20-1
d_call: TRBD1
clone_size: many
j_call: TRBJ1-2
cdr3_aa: CSAQGARGYTF
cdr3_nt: TGCAGTGCGCAGGGGGCGCGAGGCTACACCTTC

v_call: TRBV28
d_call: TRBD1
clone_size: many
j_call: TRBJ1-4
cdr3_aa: CASSSTGGFTTNEKLFF
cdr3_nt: TGTGCCAGCAGTTCGACAGGGGGCTTTACAACTAATGAAAAACTGTTTTTT

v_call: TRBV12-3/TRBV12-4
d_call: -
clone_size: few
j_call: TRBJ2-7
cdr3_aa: CASRGDNYEQYF
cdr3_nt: TGTGCCAGCAGGGGGGACAACTACGAGCAGTACTTC

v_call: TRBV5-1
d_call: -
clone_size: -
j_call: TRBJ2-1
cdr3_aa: CASSWTALGGSNEQFF
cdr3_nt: TGCGCCAGCAGCTGGACCGCCCTAGGGGGATCCAATGAGCAGTTCTTC

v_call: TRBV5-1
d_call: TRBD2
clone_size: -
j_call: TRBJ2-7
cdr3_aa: CASSAQILLAGVLSSYEQYF
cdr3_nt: TGCGCCAGCAGTGCCCAGATTTTACTAGCGGGAGTGCTGAGCTCCTACGAGCAGTACTTC

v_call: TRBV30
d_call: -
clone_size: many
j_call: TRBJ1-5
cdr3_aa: CAWSESSNQPQHF
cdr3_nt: TGTGCCTGGAGTGAGAGTAGCAATCAGCCCCAGCATTTT

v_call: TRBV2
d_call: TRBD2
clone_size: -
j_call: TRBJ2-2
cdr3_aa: CASSRTGTSGRLDTGELFF
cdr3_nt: TGTGCCAGCAGTCGCACCGGGACTAGCGGGAGACTTGACACCGGGGAGCTGTTTTTT

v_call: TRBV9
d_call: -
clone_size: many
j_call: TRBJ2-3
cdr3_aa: CASSSPGGLGTDTQYF
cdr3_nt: TGTGCCAGCAGCTCCCCAGGGGGGCTGGGCACAGATACGCAGTATTTT

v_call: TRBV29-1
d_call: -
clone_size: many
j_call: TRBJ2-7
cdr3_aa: CSVCGSDQGASYEQYF
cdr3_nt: TGCAGCGTCTGCGGGAGCGACCAGGGGGCTTCCTACGAGCAGTACTTC

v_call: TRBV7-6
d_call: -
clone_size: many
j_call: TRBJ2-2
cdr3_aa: CASSLVPSTGELFF
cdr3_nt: TGTGCCAGCAGCTTAGTTCCCAGCACCGGGGAGCTGTTTTTT

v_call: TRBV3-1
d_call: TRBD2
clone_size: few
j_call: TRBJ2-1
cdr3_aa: CASSQGWGGDVEQFF
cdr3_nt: TGTGCCAGCAGCCAGGGGTGGGGGGGGGACGTTGAGCAGTTCTTC

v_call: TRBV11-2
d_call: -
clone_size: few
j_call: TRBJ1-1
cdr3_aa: CASSLRRGNTEAFF
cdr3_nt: TGTGCCAGCAGCTTAAGACGGGGGAACACTGAAGCTTTCTTT

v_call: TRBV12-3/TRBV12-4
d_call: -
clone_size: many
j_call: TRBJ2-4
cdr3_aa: CASSSGQLGKNIQYF
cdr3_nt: TGTGCCAGCAGTTCTGGGCAGCTGGGCAAAAACATTCAGTACTTC

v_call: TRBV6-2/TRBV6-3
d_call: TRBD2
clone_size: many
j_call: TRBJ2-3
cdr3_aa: CASGGLAGTDTQYF
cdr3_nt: TGTGCCAGCGGGGGACTAGCGGGCACAGATACGCAGTATTTT

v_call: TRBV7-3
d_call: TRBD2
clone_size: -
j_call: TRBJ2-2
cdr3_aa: CASSSLAGAGELFF
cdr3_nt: TGTGCCAGCAGCTCGTTAGCGGGAGCCGGGGAGCTGTTTTTT

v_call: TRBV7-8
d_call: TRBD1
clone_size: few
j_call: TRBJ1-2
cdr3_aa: CASSVSRQGPYGYTF
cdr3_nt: TGTGCCAGCAGCGTTTCGAGACAGGGGCCCTATGGCTACACCTTC

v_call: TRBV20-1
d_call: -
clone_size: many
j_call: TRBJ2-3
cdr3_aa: CSARGVLPTSTDTQYF
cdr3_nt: TGCAGTGCTAGAGGGGTCTTACCCACTAGCACAGATACGCAGTATTTT

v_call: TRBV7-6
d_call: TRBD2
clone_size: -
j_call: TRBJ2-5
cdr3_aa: CASSLMTSGGAETQYF
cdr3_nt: TGTGCCAGCAGCTTGATGACTAGCGGGGGGGCCGAGACCCAGTACTTC

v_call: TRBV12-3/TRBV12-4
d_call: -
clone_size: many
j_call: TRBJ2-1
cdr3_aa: CASSLDLFNEQFF
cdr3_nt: TGTGCCAGCAGTTTGGATCTTTTCAATGAGCAGTTCTTC

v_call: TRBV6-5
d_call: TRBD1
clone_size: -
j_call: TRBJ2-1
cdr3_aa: CASSYYTGQGFYNEQFF
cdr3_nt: TGTGCCAGCAGTTATTATACCGGACAGGGCTTCTACAATGAGCAGTTCTTC

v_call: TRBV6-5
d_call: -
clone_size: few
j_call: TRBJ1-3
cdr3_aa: CASSFKISGNTIYF
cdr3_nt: TGTGCCAGCAGTTTTAAAATCTCTGGAAACACCATATATTTT

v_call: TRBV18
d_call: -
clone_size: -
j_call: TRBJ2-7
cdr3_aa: CASSPAGANELYF
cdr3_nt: TGTGCCAGCTCACCTGCAGGGGCTAACGAGCTGTACTTC

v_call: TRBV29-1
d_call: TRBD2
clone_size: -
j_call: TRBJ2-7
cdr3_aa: CSVEEGTSGFSYEQYF
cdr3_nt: TGCAGCGTTGAAGAAGGGACTAGCGGGTTCTCCTACGAGCAGTACTTC

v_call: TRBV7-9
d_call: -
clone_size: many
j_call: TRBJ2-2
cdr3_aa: CASSLADGGSTGELFF
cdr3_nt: TGTGCCAGCAGCTTAGCTGACGGGGGATCCACCGGGGAGCTGTTTTTT

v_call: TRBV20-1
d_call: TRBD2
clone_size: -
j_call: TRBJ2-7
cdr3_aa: CSANTLLAGEYKQYF
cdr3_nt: TGCAGTGCTAATACTCTACTGGCGGGAGAATACAAGCAGTACTTC

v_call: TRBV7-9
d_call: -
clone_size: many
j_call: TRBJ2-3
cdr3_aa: CASSLPAGITSTDTQYF
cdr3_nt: TGTGCCAGCAGCCTTCCGGCGGGAATTACTAGCACAGATACGCAGTATTTT

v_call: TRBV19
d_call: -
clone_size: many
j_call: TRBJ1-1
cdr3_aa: CASTLQPGANTEAFF
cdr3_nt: TGTGCCAGTACTCTTCAACCCGGGGCGAACACTGAAGCTTTCTTT

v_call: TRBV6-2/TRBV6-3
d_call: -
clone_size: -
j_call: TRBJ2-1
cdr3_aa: CASSYGYRGSYNERFF
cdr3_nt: TGTGCCAGCAGTTACGGCTACCGGGGGAGCTACAATGAGCGGTTCTTC

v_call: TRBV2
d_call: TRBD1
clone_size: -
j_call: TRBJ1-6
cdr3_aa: CASTESQGADSPLHF
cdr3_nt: TGTGCCAGCACTGAAAGCCAGGGGGCGGATTCACCCCTCCACTTT

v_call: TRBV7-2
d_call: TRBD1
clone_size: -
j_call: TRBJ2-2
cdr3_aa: CASSLEGARVNTGELFF
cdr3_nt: TGTGCCAGCAGCTTAGAGGGGGCCAGAGTGAACACCGGGGAGCTGTTTTTT

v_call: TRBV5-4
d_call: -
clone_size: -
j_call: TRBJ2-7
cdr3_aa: CASSSWTHSYEQYF
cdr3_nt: TGTGCCAGCAGCTCCTGGACTCATTCCTACGAGCAGTACTTC

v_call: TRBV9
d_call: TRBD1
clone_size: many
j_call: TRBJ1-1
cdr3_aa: CASSVGGQGVESEAFF
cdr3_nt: TGTGCCAGCAGCGTAGGAGGACAGGGTGTCGAGTCGGAAGCTTTCTTT

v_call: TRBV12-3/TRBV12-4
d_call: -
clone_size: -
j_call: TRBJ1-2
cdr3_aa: CASSFFVGANSRLDGYTF
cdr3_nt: TGTGCCAGCAGTTTCTTTGTCGGGGCTAACAGCCGGCTGGATGGCTACACCTTC

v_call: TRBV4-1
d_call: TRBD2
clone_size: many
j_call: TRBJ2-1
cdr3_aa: CASSQAPRGSEQFF
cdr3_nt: TGCGCCAGCAGCCAAGCTCCGCGGGGGAGTGAGCAGTTCTTC

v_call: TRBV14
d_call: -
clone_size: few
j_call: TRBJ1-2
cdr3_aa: CASSPDLSGISYGYTF
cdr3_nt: TGTGCCAGCAGCCCAGACCTTTCCGGGATTTCCTATGGCTACACCTTC

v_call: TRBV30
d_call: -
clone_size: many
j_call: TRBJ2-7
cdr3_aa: CAWSVHGYEQYF
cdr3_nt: TGTGCCTGGAGTGTACACGGTTACGAGCAGTACTTC

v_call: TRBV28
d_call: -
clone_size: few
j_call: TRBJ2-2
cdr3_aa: CASTVPGRRTGELFF
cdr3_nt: TGTGCCAGCACCGTCCCAGGGCGCCGGACCGGGGAGCTGTTTTTT

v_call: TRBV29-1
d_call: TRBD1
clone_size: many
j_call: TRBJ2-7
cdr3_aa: CSANRGHYEQYF
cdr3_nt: TGCAGCGCCAACAGGGGGCATTACGAGCAGTACTTC

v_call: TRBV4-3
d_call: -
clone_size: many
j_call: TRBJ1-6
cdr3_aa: CASSQGRVSYNSPLHF
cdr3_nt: TGCGCCAGCAGCCAAGGGCGTGTCTCCTATAATTCACCCCTCCACTTT

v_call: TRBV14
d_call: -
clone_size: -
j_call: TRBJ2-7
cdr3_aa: CASSPGLTAEQYF
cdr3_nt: TGTGCCAGCAGCCCAGGGCTGACAGCCGAGCAGTACTTC

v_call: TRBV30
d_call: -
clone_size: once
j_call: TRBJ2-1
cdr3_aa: CACADLYISYNEQFF
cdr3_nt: TGTGCCTGTGCCGACCTCTATATCTCCTACAATGAGCAGTTCTTC

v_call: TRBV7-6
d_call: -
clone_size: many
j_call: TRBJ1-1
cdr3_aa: CASSLGVEASNTEAFF
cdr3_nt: TGTGCCAGCAGCTTAGGAGTAGAGGCTTCGAACACTGAAGCTTTCTTT

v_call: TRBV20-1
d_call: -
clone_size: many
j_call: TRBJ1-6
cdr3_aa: CSARVRTDEYSPLHF
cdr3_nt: TGCAGTGCCCGAGTTCGGACAGACGAGTATTCACCCCTCCACTTT

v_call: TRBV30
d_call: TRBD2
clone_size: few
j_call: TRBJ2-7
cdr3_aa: CAYLSASGVHEQYF
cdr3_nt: TGTGCCTACCTAAGTGCTAGCGGGGTCCACGAGCAGTACTTC